This T cell receptor (beta chain) is from a study of blood T cell repertoires in COVID-19. TCRdb's table, derived via immunoSEQ multiplex PCR, lists solely in-frame clones and lacks some. The sample has about 78,000 clones, about 89% seen once. The V end lost 2 bases, the J end lost 2 bases, and 7 bases lay between the germline ends. This CDR3 comprises 13 residues. The source is a woman in her sixties with acute or convalescent COVID-19. This chain joins TRBV12-3 or TRBV12-4 and TRBJ2-7; unclear D gene. Sequenced input: peripheral blood. CDR3 sequence reads: CASSLTHTYEQYF. The CDR3 region has the DNA TGTGCCAGCAGTTTAACTCATACCTACGAGCAGTACTTC.